This paragraph reports one TCR beta chain. The antigen remains unidentified. At one boundary the junction diverges from the germline segment, which might be a read error. A constant-region primer served to make TCR beta cDNA from about 0.5 ug total RNA. It was through three nested multiplex PCR rounds of slightly modified ARM-PCR that TCR beta libraries arose. Each of the first two PCR rounds ran roughly 9 cycles with TRBV1-TRBV30 forward and C-beta reverse primers. TCRdb used MiXCR to reprocess the multiplex PCR reads, holding one entry per CDR3 protein. The data show about 310,000 distinct CDR3 sequences, with around three fifths seen just once and approximately 15% held by the top ten. The CDR3 has 18 amino acids. CDR1 LGHNA and CDR2 YSLEER come from the germline V gene. The data were taken from a study of tumor-infiltrating lymphocytes in primary liver carcinoma. Study conclusions and caveats: Tumor-adjacent and tumor-blood pairs overlapped less than tumor region pairs did. It was in tumors, not blood, that the top-250-clone fraction was significantly higher (p = 0.039).

Extraction also yielded germline DNA, while blood RNA was obtained from unsorted whole blood. The sample was peripheral blood. This TCR derives from a young woman with primary liver carcinoma and hepatitis B virus infection. The V call is TRBV4-3, the J call TRBJ2-1, with 9 bases lining up with TRBD2. Here the CDR3 reads CAISHLKGLAGGYNEQFF. The CDR3 coding sequence is TGCGCCATCAGCCACCTGAAGGGACTAGCAGGGGGATACAACGAGCAGTTCTTC.